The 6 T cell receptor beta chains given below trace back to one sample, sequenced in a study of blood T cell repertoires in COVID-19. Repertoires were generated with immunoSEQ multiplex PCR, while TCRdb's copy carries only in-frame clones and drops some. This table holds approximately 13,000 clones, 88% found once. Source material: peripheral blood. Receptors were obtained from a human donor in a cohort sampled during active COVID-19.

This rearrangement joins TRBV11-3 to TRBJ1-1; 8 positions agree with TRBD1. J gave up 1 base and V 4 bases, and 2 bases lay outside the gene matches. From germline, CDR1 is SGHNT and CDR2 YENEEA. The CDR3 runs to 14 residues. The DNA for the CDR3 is TGTGCCAGCAGCTCCGGGACAGGGAACACTGAAGCTTTCTTT. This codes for CASSSGTGNTEAFF.

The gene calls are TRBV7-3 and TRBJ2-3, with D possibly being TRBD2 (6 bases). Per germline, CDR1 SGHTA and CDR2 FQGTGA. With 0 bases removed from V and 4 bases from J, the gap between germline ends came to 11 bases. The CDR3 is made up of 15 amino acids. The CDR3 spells CASSLTRGGADTQYF. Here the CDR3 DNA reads TGTGCCAGCAGCTTAACTCGGGGAGGCGCAGATACGCAGTATTTT. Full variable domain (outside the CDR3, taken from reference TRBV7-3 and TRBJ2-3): GAGVSQTPSNKVTEKGKYVELRCDPISGHTALYWYRQSLGQGPEFLIYFQGTGAADDSGLPNDRFFAVRPEGSVSTLKIQRTERGDSAVYLCASSLTRGGADTQYFGPGTRLTVL.

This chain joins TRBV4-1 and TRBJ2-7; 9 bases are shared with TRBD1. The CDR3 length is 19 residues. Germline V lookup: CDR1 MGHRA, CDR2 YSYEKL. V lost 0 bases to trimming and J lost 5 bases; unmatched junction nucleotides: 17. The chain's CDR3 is CASSQDHRGRSGLVDEQYF. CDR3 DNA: TGCGCCAGCAGCCAAGATCACAGGGGGCGTTCGGGCCTAGTAGACGAGCAGTACTTC.

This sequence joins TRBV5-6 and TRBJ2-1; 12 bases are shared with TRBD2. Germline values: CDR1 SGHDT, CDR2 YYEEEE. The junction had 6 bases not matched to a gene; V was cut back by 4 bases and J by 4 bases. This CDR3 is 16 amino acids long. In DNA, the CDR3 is TGTGCCAGCAGCCCGGCACTAGCGGGAGGTTACAATGAGCAGTTCTTC. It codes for CASSPALAGGYNEQFF. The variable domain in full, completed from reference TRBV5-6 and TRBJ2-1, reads DAGVTQSPTHLIKTRGQQVTLRCSPKSGHDTVSWYQQALGQGPQFIFQYYEEEERQRGNFPDRFSGHQFPNYSSELNVNALLLGDSALYLCASSPALAGGYNEQFFGPGTRLTVL.

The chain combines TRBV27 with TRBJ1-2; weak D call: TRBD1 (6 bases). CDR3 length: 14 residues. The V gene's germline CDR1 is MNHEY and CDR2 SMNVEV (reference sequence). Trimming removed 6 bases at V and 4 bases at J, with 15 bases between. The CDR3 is CASSEGGRVYGYTF. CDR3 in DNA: TGTGCCAGCAGCGAGGGGGGGCGCGTCTATGGCTACACCTTC.

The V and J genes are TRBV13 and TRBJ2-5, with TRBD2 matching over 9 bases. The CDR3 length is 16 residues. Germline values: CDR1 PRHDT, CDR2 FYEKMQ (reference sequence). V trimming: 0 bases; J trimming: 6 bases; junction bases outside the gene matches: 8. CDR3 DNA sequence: TGTGCCAGCAGCTTAGGCCCTAGCGGGGCCGCCAAGACCCAGTACTTC. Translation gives CASSLGPSGAAKTQYF.